This T cell receptor beta chain was captured by sequencing in a study of blood T cell repertoires in COVID-19. Study-level information: The analysed material was cDNA or gDNA that came from T cells, B-cell-depleted T cells, or PBMCs.

Patients of the Seattle cohort, enrolled during active infection, were followed longitudinally. Authors' methods: Amplifying reference gene primers gave estimates of nucleated cell counts. Method: immunoSEQ multiplex PCR; TCRdb's copy keeps in-frame clones and lacks some. From that table come the V and J calls and clone size; the DNA was used to work out D and trimming. This sample yields roughly 380,000 clones, of which 75% to 90% are seen a single time; approximately 1.5% belongs to the top ten. The specimen was peripheral blood. This sequence was found in a woman aged 35 to 49 with COVID-19, enrolled during active disease.

In nucleotides, the CDR3 is TGTGCCAGCAGCTTATCGTCGGGAGGTTCCTACAATGAGCAGTTCTTC. Translated: CASSLSSGGSYNEQFF. The chain employs TRBV7-3 and TRBJ2-1, with 7 bases identical to TRBD2. This CDR3 is 16 amino acids long. The germline CDR1 and CDR2 sequences are SGHTA and FQGTGA. V lost 2 bases to trimming and J lost 1 base; unmatched junction nucleotides: 5.